The 21 T cell receptor beta chains below all came from one sample that was sequenced in a study of T cell responses to AZD1222 COVID-19 vaccine. Repertoires were generated with immunoSEQ multiplex PCR, while TCRdb's copy carries only in-frame clones and drops some. The sample holds some 78,000 clones, roughly four fifths seen once. The sequenced sample was peripheral blood, obtained 28 days after the second AZD1222 dose. These receptors were obtained from an adult who received the AZD1222 COVID-19 vaccine.

This clone is a singleton in its sample. The CDR3 reads CASSTSGLAEYNEQFF. Written as DNA, the CDR3 is TGTGCCAGCAGTACCTCGGGACTAGCGGAGTACAATGAGCAGTTCTTC. The chain joins TRBV28 to TRBJ2-1; TRBD2 matches 11 bases. J gave up 4 bases and V 5 bases, and 7 bases lay outside the gene matches. The CDR3 is 16 amino acids. Germline loops: CDR1 MDHEN, CDR2 SYDVKM.

The rearrangement joins TRBV6-2 or TRBV6-3 to TRBJ1-3; weak D call: TRBD1 (5 bases). Germline V CDR1 and CDR2: MNHEY, SVGEGT. CDR3 length: 16 amino acids. V gave up 5 bases and J gave up 0 bases, with 14 bases separating them. For the CDR3, the DNA is TGTGCCAGCAGTCGGGGGACGGAATACTCTGGAAACACCATATATTTT. It yields the protein CASSRGTEYSGNTIYF.

The chain couples TRBV19 to TRBJ1-2; D is ambiguous. V was pared by 3 bases and J by 4 bases, with 9 bases between. This CDR3 region has 13 residues. CDR1 is LNHDA and CDR2 is SQIVND in the germline V gene (reference sequence). The CDR3 reads CASSMSGSYGYTF. CDR3 DNA sequence: TGTGCCAGTAGTATGTCTGGGAGCTATGGCTACACCTTC.

With regard to this clone: This sample also contains other DNA sequences that code for the same CDR3. This sequence joins TRBV2 and TRBJ2-1; D remains unclear. The CDR3 sequence is 12 residues long. The V end was cut by 4 bases, the J end by 6 bases, with 7 bases between. Germline CDR1 SNHLY, CDR2 FYNNEI. CDR3 sequence (DNA): TGTGCCAGCAGTGTAGGGATCAATGAGCAGTTCTTC. This codes for CASSVGINEQFF.

The genes are TRBV2 and TRBJ2-7; 8 positions match TRBD1. The CDR3 sequence is 13 residues long. V was clipped by 8 bases and J by 3 bases; unmatched bases: 6. Germline CDR1 SNHLY, CDR2 FYNNEI. CDR3 DNA: TGTGCCAGCGAGGGACAGGTGAACTACGAGCAGTACTTC. This encodes CASEGQVNYEQYF.

The chain employs TRBV10-3 and TRBJ2-2; a weak D match, TRBD2 (5 bases). V gave up 2 bases and J gave up 5 bases, with 12 bases separating them. Germline V lookup: CDR1 ENHRY, CDR2 SYGVKD. This CDR3 has 15 amino acids. CDR3 DNA: TGTGCCATCAGTGAGCGTCATGACTATACCGGGGAGCTGTTTTTT. It specifies CAISERHDYTGELFF.

This clone has a handful of counts. This sequence joins TRBV6-1 and TRBJ2-7, with 8 bases aligning to TRBD2. Trimming cost V 3 bases and J 3 bases; bases outside gene matches: 10. Germline V gene data show CDR1 as MNHNS and CDR2 as SASEGT. CDR3 length equals 16 residues. The CDR3 DNA reads TGTGCCAGCAGTGAGGTACCGGGACTAGGGATCTACGAGCAGTACTTC. This gives the protein CASSEVPGLGIYEQYF.

A few counts support this clone. Other nucleotide sequences from this sample produce the same CDR3. The chain has TRBV7-9 and TRBJ2-1; D is unclear. The CDR3 runs 13 residues. Germline V gives CDR1 SEHNR, CDR2 FQNEAQ (reference sequence). With 3 bases removed from V and 1 base from J, the gap between germline ends came to 4 bases. The CDR3 here is CASSFSSYNEQFF. The CDR3 nucleotides are TGTGCCAGCAGCTTTAGTTCCTACAATGAGCAGTTCTTC.

The rearrangement joins TRBV27 to TRBJ1-5; no reliable D call. V was trimmed by 7 bases and J by 7 bases, leaving 14 bases between them. The germline V gene encodes CDR1 MNHEY and CDR2 SMNVEV (reference sequence). The CDR3 is 13 amino acids. CDR3 loop: CASTTNTGQPQHF. CDR3 DNA sequence: TGTGCCAGCACTACCAATACGGGACAGCCCCAGCATTTT.

In regard to this clone: One junction end disagrees with the germline gene, perhaps due to a read error. J is TRBJ2-3 and V is TRBV5-5, with 8 bases fitting TRBD2. Looked up from germline, CDR1 is SGHKS and CDR2 is YYEKEE (reference sequence). This CDR3 is 12 amino acids long. CDR3 loop: CASNSPGTSFNF. Written as DNA, the CDR3 is TGTGCCAGCAACTCCCCCGGGACTAGTTTTAATTTT.

The chain is built from TRBV6-2 or TRBV6-3 and TRBJ1-5; 11 bases are a match to TRBD1. Germline CDR1 is MNHEY and CDR2 is SVGEGT. Unmatched junction bases numbered 7, after V lost 5 bases and J lost 4 bases. The CDR3 length is 16 residues. The CDR3 bases are TGTGCCAGCAGTCACGCCGGGACAGGGGGTAATCAGCCCCAGCATTTT. It translates to CASSHAGTGGNQPQHF.

The rearrangement links TRBV3-1 (or the pseudogene TRBV3-2) to TRBJ1-1; D may be TRBD1 (5 bases). The germline V and J ends were trimmed by 1 base and 4 bases, with 10 bases remaining between them. The V gene's germline CDR1 is LGHDT and CDR2 YNNKEL (reference sequence). CDR3 size: 14 residues. CDR3 bases: TGTGCCAGCAGCCAAGGATATGGGACCACTGAAGCTTTCTTT. Translation gives CASSQGYGTTEAFF.

This clone was found a few times. V gene TRBV28 combines with J gene TRBJ1-2, with D uncertain. The CDR3 spans 15 residues. Germline V lookup: CDR1 MDHEN, CDR2 SYDVKM. Trimming removed 5 bases from V and 5 bases from J, with 18 bases in between. CDR3 sequence reads: CASSLRREIGYGYTF. The CDR3, as DNA: TGTGCCAGCAGTCTGCGACGGGAGATAGGGTATGGCTACACCTTC.

The rearrangement uses TRBV20-1 and TRBJ2-1, with a weak D call TRBD2 (6 bases). CDR1 is DFQATT, CDR2 SNEGSKA, per germline (reference sequence). The CDR3 extends over 10 amino acids. V was clipped by 7 bases and J by 7 bases, with 8 bases between them. CDR3: CSGRGNEQFF. The CDR3 DNA is TGCAGTGGGAGGGGTAATGAGCAGTTCTTC.

The V call is TRBV19, the J call TRBJ2-5; 10 bases map to TRBD2. Germline V gives CDR1 LNHDA, CDR2 SQIVND (reference sequence). The CDR3 is made up of 14 amino acids. V was pared by 3 bases and J by 4 bases, with 2 bases of the junction left unmatched. The CDR3 loop reads CASSIRLAGETQYF. DNA for the CDR3: TGTGCCAGTAGTATCAGACTAGCGGGAGAGACCCAGTACTTC. Drawing the rest from reference TRBV19 and TRBJ2-5, the complete variable domain is DGGITQSPKYLFRKEGQNVTLSCEQNLNHDAMYWYRQDPGQGLRLIYYSQIVNDFQKGDIAEGYSVSREKKESFPLTVTSAQKNPTAFYLCASSIRLAGETQYFGPGTRLLVL.

The CDR3 loop is CASTRGSGNTIYF. DNA of the CDR3: TGTGCCAGCACGCGGGGCTCTGGAAACACCATATATTTT. This chain joins TRBV6-5 and TRBJ1-3; no reliable D call. V was clipped by 7 bases and J by 0 bases, with 7 bases between them. Germline CDR1 and CDR2: MNHEY and SVGAGI. This CDR3 has 13 residues.

V and J are TRBV7-4 and TRBJ2-7; D is unresolved. CDR1 is SGHVT, CDR2 SQSDAQ, per germline. This CDR3 region has 14 residues. Trimming stripped 5 bases from V and 1 base from J, with 12 bases between. CDR3 residues: CASSETLTSYEQYF. As DNA, the CDR3 is TGTGCCAGCAGCGAAACCTTGACTTCCTACGAGCAGTACTTC.

The rearrangement joins TRBV2 to TRBJ1-2; D remains ambiguous. Trimming left V 3 bases short and J 2 bases short, with 7 bases between. CDR3 length: 13 residues. Germline V gene sequence: CDR1 SNHLY, CDR2 FYNNEI. The CDR3 region is CASSDSHNYGYTF. The CDR3 coding sequence is TGTGCCAGCAGTGATAGCCACAACTATGGCTACACCTTC.

The chain recombines TRBV6-4 with TRBJ1-1, with TRBD1 as a possible D gene (5 bases). Germline CDR1 reads MRHNA; CDR2 reads SNTAGT. V lost 7 bases to trimming and J lost 5 bases, with 20 bases between them. The CDR3 runs 15 residues. DNA for the CDR3: TGTGCCAGCAAATTACATGGGGCTCGGGAAACTGAAGCTTTCTTT. Translating gives CASKLHGARETEAFF.

The chain is built from TRBV2 and TRBJ1-2; D is possibly TRBD1 (5 bases). V was pared by 8 bases and J by 8 bases, with 15 bases between. This CDR3 contains 12 residues. Germline loops: CDR1 SNHLY, CDR2 FYNNEI. CDR3 nucleotide sequence: TGTGCCAGCCTAATCAGGGTTCAGGGCTACACCTTC. Protein: CASLIRVQGYTF.

This chain uses TRBV7-6 with TRBJ1-1, with D maybe TRBD1 (6 bases). The CDR3 runs 15 residues. Trimming took off 5 bases at V and 3 bases at J, with 16 bases between the two ends. CDR1 SGHVS and CDR2 FNYEAQ come from the germline V gene. The CDR3: CASSPRQGSDTEAFF. The CDR3 DNA follows: TGTGCCAGCAGCCCTCGGCAGGGGTCCGACACTGAAGCTTTCTTT.